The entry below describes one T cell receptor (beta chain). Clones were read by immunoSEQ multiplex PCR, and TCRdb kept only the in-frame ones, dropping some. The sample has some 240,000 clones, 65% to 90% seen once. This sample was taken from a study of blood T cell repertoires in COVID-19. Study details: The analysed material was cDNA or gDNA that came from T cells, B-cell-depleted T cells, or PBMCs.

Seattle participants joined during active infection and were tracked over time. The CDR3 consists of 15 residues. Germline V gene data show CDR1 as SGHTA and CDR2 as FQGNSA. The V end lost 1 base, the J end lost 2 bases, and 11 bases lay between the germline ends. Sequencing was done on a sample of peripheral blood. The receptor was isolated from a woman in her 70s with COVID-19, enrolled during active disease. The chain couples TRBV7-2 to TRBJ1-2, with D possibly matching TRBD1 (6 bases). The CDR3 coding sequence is TGTGCCAGCAGCTTAGGAGCAGGGACAAACTATGGCTACACCTTC. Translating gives CASSLGAGTNYGYTF.